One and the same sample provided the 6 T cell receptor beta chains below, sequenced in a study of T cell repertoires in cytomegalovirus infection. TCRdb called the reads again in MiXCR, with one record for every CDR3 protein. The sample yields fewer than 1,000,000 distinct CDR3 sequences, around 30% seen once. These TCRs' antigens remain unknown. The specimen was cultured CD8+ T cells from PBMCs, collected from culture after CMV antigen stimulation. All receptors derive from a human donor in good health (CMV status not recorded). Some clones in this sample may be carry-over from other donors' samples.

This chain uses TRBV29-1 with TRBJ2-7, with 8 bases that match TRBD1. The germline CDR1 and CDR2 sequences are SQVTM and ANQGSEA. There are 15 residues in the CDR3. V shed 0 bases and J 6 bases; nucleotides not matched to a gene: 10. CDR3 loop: CSVEDRGRTSIEQYF. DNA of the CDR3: TGCAGCGTTGAAGACAGGGGGCGAACGTCGATCGAGCAGTACTTC.

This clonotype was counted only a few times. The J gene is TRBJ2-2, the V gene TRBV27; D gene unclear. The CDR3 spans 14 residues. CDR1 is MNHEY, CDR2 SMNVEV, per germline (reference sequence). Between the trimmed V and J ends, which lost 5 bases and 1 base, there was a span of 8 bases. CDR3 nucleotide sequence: TGTGCCAGCAGTATACAAAAGAACACCGGGGAGCTGTTTTTT. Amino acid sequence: CASSIQKNTGELFF.

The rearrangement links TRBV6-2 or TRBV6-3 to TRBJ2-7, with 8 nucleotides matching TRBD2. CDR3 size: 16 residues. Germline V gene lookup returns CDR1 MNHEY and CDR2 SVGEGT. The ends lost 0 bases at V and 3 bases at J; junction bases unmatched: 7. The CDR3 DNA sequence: TGTGCCAGCAGTTACTCGACAAAGGCGGGGGGCTACGAGCAGTACGTC. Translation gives CASSYSTKAGGYEQYV.

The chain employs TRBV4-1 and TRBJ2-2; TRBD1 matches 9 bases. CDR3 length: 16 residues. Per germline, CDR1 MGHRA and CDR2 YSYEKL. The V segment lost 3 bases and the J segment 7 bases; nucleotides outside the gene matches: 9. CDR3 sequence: CASSQELGQGVGELFF. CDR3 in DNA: TGCGCCAGCAGCCAGGAATTGGGACAGGGAGTCGGGGAGCTGTTTTTT.

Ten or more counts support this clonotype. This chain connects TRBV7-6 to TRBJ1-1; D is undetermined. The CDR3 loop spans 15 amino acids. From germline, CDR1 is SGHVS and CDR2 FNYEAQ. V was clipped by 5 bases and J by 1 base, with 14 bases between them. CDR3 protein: CASSPSTPRNTEAFF. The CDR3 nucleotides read TGTGCCAGCAGCCCATCGACCCCCAGGAACACTGAAGCTTTCTTT.

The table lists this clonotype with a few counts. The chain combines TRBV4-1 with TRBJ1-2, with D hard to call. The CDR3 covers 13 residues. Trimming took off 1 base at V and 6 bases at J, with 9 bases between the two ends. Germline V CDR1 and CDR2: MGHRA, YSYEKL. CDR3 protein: CASSQVPLHGYTF. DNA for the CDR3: TGCGCCAGCAGCCAAGTCCCCCTCCATGGCTACACCTTC.